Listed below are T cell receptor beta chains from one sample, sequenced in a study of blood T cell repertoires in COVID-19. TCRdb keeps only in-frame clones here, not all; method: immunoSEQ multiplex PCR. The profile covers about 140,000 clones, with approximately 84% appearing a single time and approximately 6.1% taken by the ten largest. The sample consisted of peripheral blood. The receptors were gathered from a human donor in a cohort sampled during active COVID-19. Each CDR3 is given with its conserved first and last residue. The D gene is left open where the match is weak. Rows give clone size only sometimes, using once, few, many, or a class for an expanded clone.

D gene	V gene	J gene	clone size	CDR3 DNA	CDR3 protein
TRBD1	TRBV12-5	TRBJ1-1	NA	TGTGCTAGTGGTCCCGGGGACAGGGGTGACACTGAAGCTTTCTTT	CASGPGDRGDTEAFF
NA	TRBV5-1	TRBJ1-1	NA	TGCGCCAGCAGGTTACAAACAACGAACACTGAAGCTTTCTTT	CASRLQTTNTEAFF
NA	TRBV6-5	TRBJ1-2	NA	TGTGCCAGCACCCCGGACAGAAGGGGAGTCTATGGCTACACCTTC	CASTPDRRGVYGYTF
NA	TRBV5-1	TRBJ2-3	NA	TGCGCCAGCAGCTTGGGACTGTACGCAGATACGCAGTATTTT	CASSLGLYADTQYF
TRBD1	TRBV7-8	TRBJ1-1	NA	TGTGCCAGCAGCTCGACAGGGGGGAACACTGAAGCTTTCTTT	CASSSTGGNTEAFF
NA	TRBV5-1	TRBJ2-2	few	TGCGCCAGCAGTTCTTACCCGGGGGAAAACACCGGGGAGCTGTTTTTT	CASSSYPGENTGELFF
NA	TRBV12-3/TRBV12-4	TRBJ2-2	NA	TGTGCCAGCAGTTTACGAGGTGTTGTGCTGTTTTTT	CASSLRGVVLFF
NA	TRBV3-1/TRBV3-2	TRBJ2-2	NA	TGTGCCAGCAGCCAAGTTTCCAGGGGCTCCGGGGAGCTGTTTTTT	CASSQVSRGSGELFF
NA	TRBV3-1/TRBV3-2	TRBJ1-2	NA	TGTGCCAGCAGCCAAGAATTATCTGCACAGAACTATGGCTACACCTTC	CASSQELSAQNYGYTF
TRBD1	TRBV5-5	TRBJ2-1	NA	TGTGCCAGCAGCTTGGCTGCCATTACAGGGGCCTACAATGAGCAGTTCTTC	CASSLAAITGAYNEQFF
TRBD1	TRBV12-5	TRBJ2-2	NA	TGTGCTAGTGGTTCAGGACAGGGGGCGTTAGGCGGGGAGCTGTTTTTT	CASGSGQGALGGELFF
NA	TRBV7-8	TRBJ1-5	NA	TGTGCCAGCAGCTCGTACAGGGTGCCTCGGAATCAGCCCCAGCATTTT	CASSSYRVPRNQPQHF
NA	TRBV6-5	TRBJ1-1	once	TGTGCCAGCAGTTACGGTGTGGGACTGGGGACTGAAGCTTTCTTT	CASSYGVGLGTEAFF
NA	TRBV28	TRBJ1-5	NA	TGTGCCAGCAGTCCCCCAGGACAGCCCCAGCATTTT	CASSPPGQPQHF
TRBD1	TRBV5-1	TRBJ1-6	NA	TGCGCCAGCAGCATGGGACAGTTTAATTCACCCCTCCACTTT	CASSMGQFNSPLHF
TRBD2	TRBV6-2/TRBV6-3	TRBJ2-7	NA	TGTGCCAGCAGTTACTCGGGAGGGGAGAGGGAGCAGTACTTC	CASSYSGGEREQYF
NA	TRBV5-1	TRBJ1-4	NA	TGCGCCAGCCGATCTACTCCAACAACTAATGAAAAACTGTTTTTT	CASRSTPTTNEKLFF
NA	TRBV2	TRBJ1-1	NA	TGTGCCAGCAGTGAAGCGACGACAGGTTCCTTCACTGAAGCTTTCTTT	CASSEATTGSFTEAFF
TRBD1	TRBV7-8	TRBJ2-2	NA	TGTGCCAGCAGCTTAAACAGGGGGAACACCGGGGAGCTGTTTTTT	CASSLNRGNTGELFF
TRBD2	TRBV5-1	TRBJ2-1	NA	TGCGCCAGCGAGGCGAGCGGGGGGGCCTATGAGCAGTTCTTC	CASEASGGAYEQFF
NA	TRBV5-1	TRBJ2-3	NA	TGCGCCAGCAGCCCCCGGGGTCCAGATACGCAGTATTTT	CASSPRGPDTQYF
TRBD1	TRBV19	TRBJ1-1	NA	TGTGCCAGTAGGACACAGGGGGCTGAAACTGAAGCTTTCTTT	CASRTQGAETEAFF
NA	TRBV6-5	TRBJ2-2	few	TGTGCCAGCGATGTATCTTCAGATCATACCGGGGAGCTGTTTTTT	CASDVSSDHTGELFF
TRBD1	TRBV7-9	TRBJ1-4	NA	TGTGCCAGCAGCTTAAGGGCGGGACAGGGAAATGAAAAACTGTTTTTT	CASSLRAGQGNEKLFF
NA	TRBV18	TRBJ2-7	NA	TGTGCCAGCTCACCACAATTGGTCAGCTCCTACGAGCAGTACTTC	CASSPQLVSSYEQYF
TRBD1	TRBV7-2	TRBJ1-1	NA	TGTGCCAGCAGCCCCCGGGACAGGGGTGGGCCGAACACTGAAGCTTTCTTT	CASSPRDRGGPNTEAFF
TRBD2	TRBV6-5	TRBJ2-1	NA	TGTGCCAGCAGTAGCAAGGGCGGGGGGGCGTCTGAGCAGTTCTTC	CASSSKGGGASEQFF
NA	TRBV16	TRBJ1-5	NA	TGTGCCAGCAGCCAATTTCTCGGGGGGGATCAGCCCCAGCATTTT	CASSQFLGGDQPQHF
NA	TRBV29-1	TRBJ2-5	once	TGCAGCCTCTCTGAGGGCACGGCCCAGTACTTC	CSLSEGTAQYF
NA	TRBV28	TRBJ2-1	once	TGTGCCAGCACCACCGGGGGAGGGGGGACATTAGTAAATGAGCAGTTCTTC	CASTTGGGGTLVNEQFF
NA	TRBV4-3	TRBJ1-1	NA	TGCGCCAGCAGCCAAGAACCGGGACATCAAGCTTTCTTT	CASSQEPGHQAFF
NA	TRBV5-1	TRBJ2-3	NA	TGCGCCAGCAGCCAGAACAGTGCTAGCACAGATACGCAGTATTTT	CASSQNSASTDTQYF
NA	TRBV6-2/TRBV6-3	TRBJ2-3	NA	TGTGCCAGCAGTTTTTTCCTGCGGAGTGATGCGGGGGATACGCAGTATTTT	CASSFFLRSDAGDTQYF
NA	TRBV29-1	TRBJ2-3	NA	TGCAGCGTTGAGCAGGGATCTTCCACAGATACGCAGTATTTT	CSVEQGSSTDTQYF
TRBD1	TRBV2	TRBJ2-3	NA	TGTGCCAGCTGGGGGACAGGGGGCACAGATACGCAGTATTTT	CASWGTGGTDTQYF
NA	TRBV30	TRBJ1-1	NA	TGTGCCTGGAGTTGGAAGGGGCAAGCTTTCTTT	CAWSWKGQAFF
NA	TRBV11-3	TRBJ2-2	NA	TGTGCCAGCAGCTTAACGGTCACCGGGGAGCTGTTTTTT	CASSLTVTGELFF
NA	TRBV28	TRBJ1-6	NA	TGTGCCAGCAGTTTCCCTGGCTCACCCCTCCACTTT	CASSFPGSPLHF
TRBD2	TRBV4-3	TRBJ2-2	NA	TGCGCCAGCAGCCACGCGGGGGCGGGGGGGACGCCCGGGGAGCTGTTTTTT	CASSHAGAGGTPGELFF
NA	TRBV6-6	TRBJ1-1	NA	TGTGCCAGCAGTTACTCGGGGGGGGCGGTTGAAGCTTTCTTT	CASSYSGGAVEAFF
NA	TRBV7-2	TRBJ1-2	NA	TGTGCCAGCAGCTCCCAGGCAGGGTATTATGGCTACACCTTC	CASSSQAGYYGYTF
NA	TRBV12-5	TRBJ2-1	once	TGTGCTAGTGGTTTGTGGGACACGGCCAATGAGCAGTTCTTC	CASGLWDTANEQFF